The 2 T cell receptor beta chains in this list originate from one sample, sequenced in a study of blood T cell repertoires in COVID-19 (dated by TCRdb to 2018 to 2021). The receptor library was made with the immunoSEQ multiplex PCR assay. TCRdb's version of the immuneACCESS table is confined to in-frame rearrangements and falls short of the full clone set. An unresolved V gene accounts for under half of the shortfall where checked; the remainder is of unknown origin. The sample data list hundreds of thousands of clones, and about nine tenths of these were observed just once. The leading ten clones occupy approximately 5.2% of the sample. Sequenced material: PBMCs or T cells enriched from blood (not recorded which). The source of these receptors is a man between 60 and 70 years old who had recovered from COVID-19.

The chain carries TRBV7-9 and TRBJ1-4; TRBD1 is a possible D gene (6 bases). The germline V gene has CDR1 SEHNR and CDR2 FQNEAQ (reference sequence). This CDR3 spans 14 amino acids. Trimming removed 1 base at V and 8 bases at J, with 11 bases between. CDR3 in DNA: TGTGCCAGCAGCTTAGTACAGGGTGGGGAAAAACTGTTTTTT. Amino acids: CASSLVQGGEKLFF.

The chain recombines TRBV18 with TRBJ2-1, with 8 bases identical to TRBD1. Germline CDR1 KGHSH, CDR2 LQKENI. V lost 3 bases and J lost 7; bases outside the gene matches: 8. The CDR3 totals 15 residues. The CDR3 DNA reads TGTGCCAGCTCACCCGGACAGGGAGGTGGTAATGAGCAGTTCTTC. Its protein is CASSPGQGGGNEQFF.